A single sample is the source of the 9 T cell receptor beta chains below, sequenced in a study of CD8 T cells in ankylosing spondylitis (TCRdb year 2017). Library creation used 5' RACE. Sequencer: Illumina HiSeq 2500. TCRdb handled the public reads itself, with Q25 trimming in fastp and clone calling in MiXCR, and kept productive beta chains. Rows are combined by CDR3 protein, so each entry shows the most common genes and DNA. Across this sample there are approximately 520,000 distinct CDR3 sequences, with 5.3% seen only once. Around 3.6% of the sample is in the top ten clones. Points the paper makes about the study in general: Blood from ankylosing spondylitis patients appeared to be characterized by a TCR beta motif composed of several highly homologous amino acid variants.

These TCRs' antigens remain unknown. The sequenced material came from blood, either unsorted or a sorted T cell fraction (not recorded which). The receptors shown here come from a male donor with ankylosing spondylitis.

This clonotype was seen ten or more times. This chain connects TRBV20-1 to TRBJ2-1; 8 bases align to TRBD2. The CDR3 has 15 amino acids. Looked up from germline, CDR1 is DFQATT and CDR2 is SNEGSKA (reference sequence). The J segment lost 12 bases and the V segment lost 3 bases, leaving 16 bases of the junction unmatched. The CDR3 region has the DNA TGCAGTGCTAGTCAGGCGGGAGGCCCAATTCGGGTGCAGTTCTTC. The encoded protein is CSASQAGGPIRVQFF.

At least ten counts were recorded for this clonotype. J is TRBJ2-5 and V is TRBV7-2, with 7 positions matching TRBD1. CDR3 length: 14 residues. V was pared by 1 base and J by 3 bases, with 2 bases of the junction left unmatched. Per germline, CDR1 SGHTA and CDR2 FQGNSA. The CDR3 DNA reads TGTGCCAGCAGCTTAGACGGGACAGAAGAGACCCAGTACTTC. Protein product: CASSLDGTEETQYF.

This clonotype was recorded many times. The rearrangement links TRBV9 to TRBJ2-2; D gene unclear. V was pared by 2 bases and J by 5 bases, with 13 bases between. The V gene's germline CDR1 is SGDLS and CDR2 YYNGEE. The CDR3 runs to 15 residues. The CDR3 nucleotides are TGTGCCAGCAGCGTGATGGGCAGGCAAACCGGGGAGCTGTTTTTT. Its translation: CASSVMGRQTGELFF.

In this sample, this clonotype turned up a few times. V and J are TRBV7-8 and TRBJ2-4, with D unresolved. This CDR3 has 14 amino acids. The germline V and J ends were trimmed by 5 bases and 1 base, with 9 bases remaining between them. Germline CDR1 reads SGHVS; CDR2 reads FQNEAQ. The CDR3 reads CASSQTRAKNIQYF. CDR3 DNA: TGTGCCAGCAGCCAGACAAGGGCCAAAAACATTCAGTACTTC.

This clonotype has a count of ten or more. The chain recombines TRBV7-9 with TRBJ1-1; no definite D call. Germline V CDR1 and CDR2: SEHNR, FQNEAQ (reference sequence). The germline V and J ends were trimmed by 3 bases and 3 bases, with 11 bases remaining between them. The length of the CDR3 is 14 residues. In DNA, the CDR3 is TGTGCCAGCAGCTTCTCTGGGCAGGACACTGAAGCTTTCTTT. Translation gives CASSFSGQDTEAFF.

This clonotype occurred many times. The chain joins TRBV7-8 to TRBJ2-2; TRBD1 matches at 8 bases. The V segment lost 2 bases and the J segment 5 bases; nucleotides outside the gene matches: 10. Germline CDR1 and CDR2: SGHVS and FQNEAQ. The CDR3 totals 17 residues. CDR3 residues: CASSLSGHRGMTGELFF. The CDR3 DNA reads as TGTGCCAGCAGCTTATCTGGTCACAGGGGGATGACCGGGGAGCTGTTTTTT.

This clonotype appeared many times. The V gene is TRBV4-3, the J gene TRBJ1-5; TRBD1 matches 10 bases. Looked up from germline, CDR1 is LGHNA and CDR2 is YSLEER. The CDR3 contains 16 residues. V was pared by 3 bases and J by 7 bases, with 9 bases of the junction left unmatched. This CDR3 is CASSQVAGQGGQPQHF. DNA of the CDR3: TGCGCCAGCAGCCAGGTAGCCGGACAGGGGGGCCAGCCCCAGCATTTT.

This clonotype was found many times. The chain couples TRBV18 to TRBJ2-1, with unresolved D. Deletions cut 3 bases from V and 5 bases from J, with 8 bases between. Germline assignment: CDR1 KGHSH and CDR2 LQKENI. The CDR3 covers 13 residues. The CDR3 DNA is TGTGCCAGCTCACCTAATTCCAACAATGAGCAGTTCTTC. As protein: CASSPNSNNEQFF.

This clonotype has a count of ten or more. The chain carries TRBV20-1 and TRBJ2-2; possibly TRBD2 for D (6 bases). The V and J ends lost 2 bases and 2 bases respectively, with 9 bases between them. Per the germline V gene, CDR1 is DFQATT and CDR2 is SNEGSKA (reference sequence). This CDR3 spans 14 amino acids. CDR3 sequence reads: CSARRGSNTGELFF. In nucleotides, the CDR3 is TGCAGTGCTAGACGGGGGAGCAACACCGGGGAGCTGTTTTTT.